This T cell receptor beta chain originates from a study of blood T cell repertoires in COVID-19 (dated by TCRdb to about 2020). Some background on the complete study: Samples covering the acute and convalescent phases of COVID-19 were provided by collaborators in the United States, Italy and Spain. The prospective study material was composed of cDNA or gDNA derived from T cells, B-cell-depleted T cells, or PBMCs. Deeply sampled blood TCRbeta repertoires from subjects exposed to, actively infected with, or recovered from COVID-19 were included in the dataset. The repertoires were released in a freely available public database meant as a resource for research on the immune response to SARS-CoV-2. The samples were drawn from the first 160 participants of the ongoing ImmuneRACE study and from 950 to 1,500 subjects provided by 6 global collaborators. A de-identified subject ID, COVID-19 status, age in years and sex were almost always included in the sample metadata. Where HLA class I and class II types were available, the types were taken from metadata supplied by the sample provider, not from assay-based typing.

The germline V end is reduced by 4 bases and the J end by 9 bases; junction bases left unmatched: 6. CDR1 and CDR2, per the germline V gene (reference sequence), are LGHDT and YNNKEL. The CDR3 goes from the cysteine to the phenylalanine over 14 residues. Left in the record is the CDR3 DNA by itself, 42 bases read in frame from the first base. The collaborating institutions used their own protocols to collect whole blood in K2EDTA tubes. For TCRbeta analysis, collaborators shipped samples as frozen whole blood, isolated PBMCs, or DNA extracted from either of those sample types. Results and caveats for the whole study, not just this receptor: Clinical and demographic metadata were provided uncurated, with the amount varying by source and participant.

This clone was seen once. The specificity of this receptor is unknown. No qualities accompany the bases; no much larger clone lies one base away. TCRbeta CDR3 regions were amplified from genomic DNA by means of the immunoSEQ Assay, a bias-controlled multiplex PCR. In the paper's pipeline: The number of nucleated cells in each sample was estimated from the amplification of reference gene primers within the assay. Sequence reads were collapsed and filtered to measure the absolute abundance of every unique TCRbeta CDR3 rearrangement. For each sample, productive Simpson clonality was calculated as the square root of Simpson's diversity index over productive rearrangements. What TCRdb holds here is the immuneACCESS table cut down to in-frame rearrangements. Part of the clones is not present; checked against another copy, under half of the missing clones reflect an unresolved V gene, and the others are unexplained. Clonal size and the V and J genes are those of that table, whereas D and trimming came from the DNA. The sample has around 200,000 clones on record, over 75% of them singletons. Clones ranked in the top ten supply 5% to 6.5% of the sample.

Sequencing input: peripheral blood. Rearrangement joined TRBV3-1 (or the pseudogene TRBV3-2) to TRBJ2-1; 10 bases in between match TRBD2. This clonotype originated in a man older than 75 with acute or convalescent COVID-19. The CDR3 here reads CASSPSAGGSEQFF. The DNA sequence is given as TGTGCCAGCAGCCCCTCAGCGGGAGGGAGTGAGCAGTTCTTC.